Detailed here is one T cell receptor beta chain. This table comes from immunoSEQ multiplex PCR, and its TCRdb copy is limited to in-frame clones, with some not included. Of fewer than 130,000 clones listed, around 89% are singletons. The record originates from a study of T cell responses to AZD1222 COVID-19 vaccine. This CDR3 is 14 amino acids long. Germline CDR1 and CDR2: MNHEY and SMNVEV (reference sequence). The V gene lost 5 bases and the J gene lost 3 bases, with 13 bases spanning the gap. This chain links TRBV27 with TRBJ1-1; maybe TRBD1 (5 bases). This sample comprised peripheral blood, obtained on day 0 of AZD1222 vaccination. The sequence derives from an adult in good health. The CDR3 region has the DNA TGTGCCAGCAGTCCGACAGTGGGGGACACTGAAGCTTTCTTT. This translates into CASSPTVGDTEAFF.